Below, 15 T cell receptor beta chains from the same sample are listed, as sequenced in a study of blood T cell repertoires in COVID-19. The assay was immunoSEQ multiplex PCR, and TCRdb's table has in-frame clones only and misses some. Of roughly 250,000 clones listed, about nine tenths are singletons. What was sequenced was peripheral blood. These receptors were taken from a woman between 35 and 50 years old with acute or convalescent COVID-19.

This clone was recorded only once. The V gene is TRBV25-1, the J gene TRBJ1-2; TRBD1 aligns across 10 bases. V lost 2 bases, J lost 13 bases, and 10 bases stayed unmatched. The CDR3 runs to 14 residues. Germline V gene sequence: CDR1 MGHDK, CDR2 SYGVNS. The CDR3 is CASSERGTGDYVTF. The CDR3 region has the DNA TGTGCCAGCAGTGAACGGGGGACAGGGGATTACGTCACCTTC.

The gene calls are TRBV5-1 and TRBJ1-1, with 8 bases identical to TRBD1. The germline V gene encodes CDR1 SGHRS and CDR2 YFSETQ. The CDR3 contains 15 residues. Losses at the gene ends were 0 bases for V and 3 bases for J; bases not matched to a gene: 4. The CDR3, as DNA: TGCGCCAGCAGCTTGGGCCCGGACAGGGACACTGAAGCTTTCTTT. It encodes CASSLGPDRDTEAFF.

The CDR3: CASSVGGGRTDTQYF. CDR3 in DNA: TGTGCCAGCAGCGTAGGCGGGGGCCGCACAGATACGCAGTATTTT. V and J are TRBV9 and TRBJ2-3; tentative D call: TRBD2 (7 bases). Looked up from germline, CDR1 is SGDLS and CDR2 is YYNGEE. CDR3 length equals 15 residues. V lost 0 bases and J 1 base, leaving 9 bases between the germline ends.

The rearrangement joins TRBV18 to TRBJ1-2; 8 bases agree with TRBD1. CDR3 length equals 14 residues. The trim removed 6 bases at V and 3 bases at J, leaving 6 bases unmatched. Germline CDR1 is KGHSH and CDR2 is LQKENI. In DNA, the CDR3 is TGTGCCAGCTCCCAGGGGGCAAGGGACTATGGCTACACCTTC. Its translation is CASSQGARDYGYTF.

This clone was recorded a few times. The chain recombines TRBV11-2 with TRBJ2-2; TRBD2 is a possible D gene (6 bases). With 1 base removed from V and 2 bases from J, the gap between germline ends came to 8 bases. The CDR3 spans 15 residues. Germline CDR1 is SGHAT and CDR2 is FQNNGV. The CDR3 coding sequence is TGTGCCAGCAGCTTAGCACTAGCTAACACCGGGGAGCTGTTTTTT. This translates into CASSLALANTGELFF.

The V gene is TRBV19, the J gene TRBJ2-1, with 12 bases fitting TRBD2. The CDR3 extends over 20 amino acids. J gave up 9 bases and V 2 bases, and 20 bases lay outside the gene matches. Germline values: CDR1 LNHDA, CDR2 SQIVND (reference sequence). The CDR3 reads CASSIFPGVGLAGHVGEQFF. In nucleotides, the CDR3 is TGTGCCAGTAGTATATTCCCGGGGGTGGGACTAGCGGGCCATGTTGGTGAGCAGTTCTTC.

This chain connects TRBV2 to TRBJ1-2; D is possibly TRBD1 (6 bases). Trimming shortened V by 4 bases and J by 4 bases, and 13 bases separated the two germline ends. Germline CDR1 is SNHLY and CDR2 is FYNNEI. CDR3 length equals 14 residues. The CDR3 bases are TGTGCCAGCAGTGGACAGGTAGTTACCTATGGCTACACCTTC. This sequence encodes CASSGQVVTYGYTF.

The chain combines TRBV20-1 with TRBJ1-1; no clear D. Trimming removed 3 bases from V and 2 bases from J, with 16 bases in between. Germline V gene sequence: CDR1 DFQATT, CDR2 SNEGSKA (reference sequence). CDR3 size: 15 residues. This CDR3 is CSASNPRGGNTEAFF. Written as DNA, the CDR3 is TGCAGTGCTAGTAATCCACGGGGAGGAAACACTGAAGCTTTCTTT.

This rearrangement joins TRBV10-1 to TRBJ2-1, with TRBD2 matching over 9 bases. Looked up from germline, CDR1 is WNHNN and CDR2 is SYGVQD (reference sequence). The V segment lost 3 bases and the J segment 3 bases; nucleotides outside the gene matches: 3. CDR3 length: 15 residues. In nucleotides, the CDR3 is TGCGCCAGCAGTGATCAAGCGGGGGGCTACAATGAGCAGTTCTTC. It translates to CASSDQAGGYNEQFF.

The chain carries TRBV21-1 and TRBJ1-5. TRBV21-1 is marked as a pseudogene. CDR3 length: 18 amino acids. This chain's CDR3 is CASSLPSRRASLNQPQHF. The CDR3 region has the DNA TGTGCCAGCAGCCTTCCCAGTAGAAGAGCGAGCCTCAATCAGCCCCAGCATTTT.

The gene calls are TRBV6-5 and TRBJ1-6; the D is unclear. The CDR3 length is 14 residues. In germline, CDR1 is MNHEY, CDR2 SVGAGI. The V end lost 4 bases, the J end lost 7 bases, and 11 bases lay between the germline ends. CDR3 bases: TGTGCCAGCAGTTCTCGGGAGTTCAATTCACCCCTCCACTTT. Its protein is CASSSREFNSPLHF.

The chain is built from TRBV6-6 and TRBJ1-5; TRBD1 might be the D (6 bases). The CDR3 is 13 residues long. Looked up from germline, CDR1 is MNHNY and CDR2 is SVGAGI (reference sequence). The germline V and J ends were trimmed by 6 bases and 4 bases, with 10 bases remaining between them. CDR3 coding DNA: TGTGCCAGCAGAAGACAGGATAATCAGCCCCAGCATTTT. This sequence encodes CASRRQDNQPQHF.

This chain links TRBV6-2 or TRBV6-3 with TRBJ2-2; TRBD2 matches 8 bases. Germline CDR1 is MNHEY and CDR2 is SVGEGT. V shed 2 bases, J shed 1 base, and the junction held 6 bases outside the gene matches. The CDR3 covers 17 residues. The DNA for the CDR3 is TGTGCCAGCAGTTACGGATGGAGCGGGGGGAACACCGGGGAGCTGTTTTTT. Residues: CASSYGWSGGNTGELFF.

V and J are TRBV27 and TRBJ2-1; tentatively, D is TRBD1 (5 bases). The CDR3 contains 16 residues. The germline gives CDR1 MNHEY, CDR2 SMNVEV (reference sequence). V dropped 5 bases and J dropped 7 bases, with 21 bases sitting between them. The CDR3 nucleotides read TGTGCCAGCAGTCCCCCCAGGGTTGAGGTACGGAATGAGCAGTTCTTC. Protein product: CASSPPRVEVRNEQFF.

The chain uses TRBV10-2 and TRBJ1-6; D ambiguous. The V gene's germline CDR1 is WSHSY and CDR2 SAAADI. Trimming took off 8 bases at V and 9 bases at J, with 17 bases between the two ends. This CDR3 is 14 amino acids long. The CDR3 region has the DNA TGCGCCAGCTCGAGCGAGGTCGGAGGTTCACCCCTCCACTTT. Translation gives CASSSEVGGSPLHF.